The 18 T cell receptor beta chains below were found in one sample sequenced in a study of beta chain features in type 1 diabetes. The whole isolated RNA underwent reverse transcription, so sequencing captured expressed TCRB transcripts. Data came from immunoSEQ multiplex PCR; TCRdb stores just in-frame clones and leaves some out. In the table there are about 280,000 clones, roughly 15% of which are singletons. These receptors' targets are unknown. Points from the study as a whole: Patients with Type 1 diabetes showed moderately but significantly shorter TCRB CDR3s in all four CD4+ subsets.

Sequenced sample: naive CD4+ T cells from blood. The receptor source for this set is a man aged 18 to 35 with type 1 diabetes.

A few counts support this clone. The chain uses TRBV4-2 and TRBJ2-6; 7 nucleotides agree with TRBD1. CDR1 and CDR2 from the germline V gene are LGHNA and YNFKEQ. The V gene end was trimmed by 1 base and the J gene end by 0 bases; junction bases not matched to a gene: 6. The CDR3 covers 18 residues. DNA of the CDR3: TGTGCCAGCAGCCAAGCGGCAGGGGGTAACTCTGGGGCCAACGTCCTGACTTTC. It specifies CASSQAAGGNSGANVLTF.

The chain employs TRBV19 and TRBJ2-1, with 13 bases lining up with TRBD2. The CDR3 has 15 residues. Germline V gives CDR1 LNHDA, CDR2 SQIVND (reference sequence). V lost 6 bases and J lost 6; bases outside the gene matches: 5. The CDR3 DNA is TGTGCCAGTAGCTCCGGGACTAGCGGGACCAATGAGCAGTTCTTC. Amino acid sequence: CASSSGTSGTNEQFF.

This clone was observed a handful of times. The CDR3 DNA follows: TGTGCCACCGGGACAGGGGCGATCTTCCAGTACTTC. Encoded protein: CATGTGAIFQYF. The chain carries TRBV6-1 and TRBJ2-7, with TRBD1 matching over 10 bases. Germline CDR1 and CDR2: MNHNS and SASEGT. Trimming at V came to 10 bases and at J to 10 bases, leaving 10 bases not matched to a gene. The CDR3 covers 12 residues.

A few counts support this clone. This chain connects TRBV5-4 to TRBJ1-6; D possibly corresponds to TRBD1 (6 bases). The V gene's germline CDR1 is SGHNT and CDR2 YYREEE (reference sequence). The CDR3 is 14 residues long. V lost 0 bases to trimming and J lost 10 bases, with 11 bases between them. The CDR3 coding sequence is TGTGCCAGCAGCTTGGGCCAGGGGCGATCACCCCTCCACTTT. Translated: CASSLGQGRSPLHF.

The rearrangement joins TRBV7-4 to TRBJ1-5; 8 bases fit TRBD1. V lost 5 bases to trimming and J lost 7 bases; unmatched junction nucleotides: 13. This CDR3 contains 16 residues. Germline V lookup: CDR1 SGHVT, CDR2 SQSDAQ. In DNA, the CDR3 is TGTGCCAGCAGCGAAGGACAGGGAACACGGGAACAGCCCCAGCATTTT. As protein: CASSEGQGTREQPQHF.

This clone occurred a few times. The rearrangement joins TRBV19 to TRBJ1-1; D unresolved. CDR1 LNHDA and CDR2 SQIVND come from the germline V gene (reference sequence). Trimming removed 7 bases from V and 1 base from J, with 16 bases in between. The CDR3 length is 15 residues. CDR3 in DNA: TGTGCCAGTACCTCAGGCCAGGCCGGGAACACTGAAGCTTTCTTT. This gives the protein CASTSGQAGNTEAFF.

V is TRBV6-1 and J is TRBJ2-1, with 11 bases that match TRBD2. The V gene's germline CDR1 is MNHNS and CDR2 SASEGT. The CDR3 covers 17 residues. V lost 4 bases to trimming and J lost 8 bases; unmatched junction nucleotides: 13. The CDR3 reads CASSGGLAGGKGYEQFF. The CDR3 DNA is TGTGCCAGCAGTGGGGGGCTAGCGGGAGGTAAGGGCTATGAGCAGTTCTTC.

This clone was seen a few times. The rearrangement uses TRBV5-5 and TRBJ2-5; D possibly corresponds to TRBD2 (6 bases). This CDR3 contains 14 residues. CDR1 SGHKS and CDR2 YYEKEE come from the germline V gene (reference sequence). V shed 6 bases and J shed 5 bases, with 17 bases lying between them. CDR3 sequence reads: CASTEKGRGETQYF. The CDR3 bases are TGTGCCAGCACCGAGAAGGGCCGGGGGGAGACCCAGTACTTC.

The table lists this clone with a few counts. In nucleotides, the CDR3 is TGTGCCAGTTTCGACCCGGGGTCAGATACGCAGTATTTT. Encoded protein: CASFDPGSDTQYF. The V call is TRBV27, the J call TRBJ2-3; tentative D call: TRBD2 (5 bases). The CDR3 extends over 13 amino acids. CDR1 is MNHEY, CDR2 SMNVEV, per germline (reference sequence). The V and J ends lost 9 bases and 4 bases respectively, with 14 bases between them.

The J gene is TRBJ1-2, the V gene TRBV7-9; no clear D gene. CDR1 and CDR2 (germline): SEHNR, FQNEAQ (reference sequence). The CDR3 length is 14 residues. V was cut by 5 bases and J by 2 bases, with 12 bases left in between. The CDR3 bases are TGTGCCAGCAGCCCCCGGAGAGGGAACTATGGCTACACCTTC. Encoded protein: CASSPRRGNYGYTF.

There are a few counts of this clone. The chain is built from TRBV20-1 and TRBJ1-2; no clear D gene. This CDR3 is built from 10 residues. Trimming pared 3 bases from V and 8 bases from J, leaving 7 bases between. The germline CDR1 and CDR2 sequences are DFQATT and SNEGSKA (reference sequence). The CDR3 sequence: CSASPLGYTF. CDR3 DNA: TGCAGTGCTAGCCCTCTGGGCTACACCTTC.

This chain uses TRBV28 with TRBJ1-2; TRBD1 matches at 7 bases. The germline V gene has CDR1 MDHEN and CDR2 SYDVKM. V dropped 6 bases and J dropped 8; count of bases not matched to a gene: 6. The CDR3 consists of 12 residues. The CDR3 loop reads CASSSTGPGYTF. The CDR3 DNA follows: TGTGCCAGCAGCTCGACAGGGCCAGGCTACACCTTC.

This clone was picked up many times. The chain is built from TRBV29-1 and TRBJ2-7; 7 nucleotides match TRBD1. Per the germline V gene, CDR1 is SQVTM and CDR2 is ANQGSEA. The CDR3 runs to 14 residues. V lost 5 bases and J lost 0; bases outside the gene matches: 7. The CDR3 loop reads CSVRDRVDSYEQYF. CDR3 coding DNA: TGCAGCGTTCGAGACAGGGTAGACTCCTACGAGCAGTACTTC.

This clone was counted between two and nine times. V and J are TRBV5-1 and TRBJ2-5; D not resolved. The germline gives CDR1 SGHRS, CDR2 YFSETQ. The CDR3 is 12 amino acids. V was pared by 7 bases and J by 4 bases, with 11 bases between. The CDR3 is CASRFPGETQYF. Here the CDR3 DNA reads TGCGCCAGCCGATTCCCCGGAGAGACCCAGTACTTC.

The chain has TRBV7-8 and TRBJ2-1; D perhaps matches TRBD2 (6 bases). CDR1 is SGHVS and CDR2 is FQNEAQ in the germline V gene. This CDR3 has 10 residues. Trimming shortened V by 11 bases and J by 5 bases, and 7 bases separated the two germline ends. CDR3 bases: TGTGCCTCGGGGGACAATGAGCAGTTCTTC. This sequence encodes CASGDNEQFF.

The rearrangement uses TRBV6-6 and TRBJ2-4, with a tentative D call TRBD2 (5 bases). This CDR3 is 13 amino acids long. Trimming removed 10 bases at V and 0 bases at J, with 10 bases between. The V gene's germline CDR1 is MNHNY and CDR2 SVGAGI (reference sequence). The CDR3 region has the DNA TGTGCCACGAGGAGGCTAGCCAAAAACATTCAGTACTTC. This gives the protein CATRRLAKNIQYF.

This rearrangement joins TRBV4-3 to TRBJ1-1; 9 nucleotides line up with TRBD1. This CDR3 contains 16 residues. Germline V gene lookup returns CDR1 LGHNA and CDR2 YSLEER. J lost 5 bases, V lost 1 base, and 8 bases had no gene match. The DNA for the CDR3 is TGCGCCAGCAGCCAAGTCGGGACAGGGTTAAAGACTGAAGCTTTCTTT. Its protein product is CASSQVGTGLKTEAFF.

CDR3 coding DNA: TGTGCCAGCAGCCCGGAGTACAATGAGCAGTTCTTC. It specifies CASSPEYNEQFF. J is TRBJ2-1 and V is TRBV7-8; D gene unclear. The V end was cut by 5 bases, the J end by 4 bases, with 6 bases between. This CDR3 comprises 12 residues. CDR1 is SGHVS, CDR2 FQNEAQ, per germline.